This T cell receptor (beta chain) was sequenced in a study of blood T cell repertoires in COVID-19. Study information: Spain, Italy and the United States supplied samples that represented acute and convalescent COVID-19.

Recruits, aged about 18 to 100 years, lived in 24 US areas. People in the exposed group encountered a COVID-19 case within 2 weeks before entering the study. In the authors' workflow: Estimation of nucleated cell counts relied on the amplification of reference gene primers. Method: immunoSEQ multiplex PCR; TCRdb's copy keeps in-frame clones and lacks some. V and J calls and clone size are given by that table; D and trimming were obtained from the DNA. The data show about 220,000 clones, about 80% seen once. The germline CDR1 and CDR2 sequences are MNHEY and SVGEGT. The CDR3 sequence is 14 residues long. The ends were cut back, 0 bases at V and 4 bases at J, with 7 bases in the middle.

V is TRBV6-2 or TRBV6-3 and J is TRBJ2-1; D not resolved. Specimen: PBMCs or T cells enriched from blood (not recorded which). The TCR sequence derives from a woman in her forties or fifties who had been exposed to COVID-19. DNA for the CDR3: TGTGCCAGCAGTTACTCCGGAGTTTACAATGAGCAGTTCTTC. It specifies CASSYSGVYNEQFF.